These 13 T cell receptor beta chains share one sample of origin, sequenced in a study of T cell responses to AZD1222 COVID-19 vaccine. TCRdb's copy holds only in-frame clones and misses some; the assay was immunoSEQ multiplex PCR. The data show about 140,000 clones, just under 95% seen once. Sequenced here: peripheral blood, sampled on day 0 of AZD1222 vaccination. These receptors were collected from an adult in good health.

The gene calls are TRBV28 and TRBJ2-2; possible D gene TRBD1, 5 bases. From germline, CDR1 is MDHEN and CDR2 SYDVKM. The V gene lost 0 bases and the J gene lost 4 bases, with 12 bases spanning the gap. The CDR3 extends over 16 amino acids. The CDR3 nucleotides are TGTGCCAGCAGTTTATGGGAAGGGGATATCACCGGGGAGCTGTTTTTT. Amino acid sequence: CASSLWEGDITGELFF.

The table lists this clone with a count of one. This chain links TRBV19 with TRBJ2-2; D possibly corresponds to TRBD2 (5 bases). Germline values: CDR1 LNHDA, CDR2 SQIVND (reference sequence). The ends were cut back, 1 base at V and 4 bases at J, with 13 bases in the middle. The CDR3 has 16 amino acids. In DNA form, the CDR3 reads TGTGCCAGTAGTATAGGACTAACTCCTTCCACCGGGGAGCTGTTTTTT. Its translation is CASSIGLTPSTGELFF.

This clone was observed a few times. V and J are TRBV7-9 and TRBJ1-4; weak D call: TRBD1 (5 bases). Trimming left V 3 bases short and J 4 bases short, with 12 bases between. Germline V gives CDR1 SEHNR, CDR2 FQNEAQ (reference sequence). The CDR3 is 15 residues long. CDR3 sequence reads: CASSFGAANNEKLFF. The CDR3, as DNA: TGTGCCAGCAGCTTCGGGGCAGCGAATAATGAAAAACTGTTTTTT.

The CDR3: CASSQGLYQGNEQFF. CDR3 in DNA: TGTGCCAGCAGCCAAGGACTCTACCAGGGCAATGAGCAGTTCTTC. The chain joins TRBV3-1 (or the pseudogene TRBV3-2) to TRBJ2-1; the D gene is possibly TRBD1 (5 bases). The CDR3 spans 15 residues. Trimming removed 1 base at V and 6 bases at J, with 13 bases between. Germline V CDR1 and CDR2: LGHDT, YNNKEL (reference sequence).

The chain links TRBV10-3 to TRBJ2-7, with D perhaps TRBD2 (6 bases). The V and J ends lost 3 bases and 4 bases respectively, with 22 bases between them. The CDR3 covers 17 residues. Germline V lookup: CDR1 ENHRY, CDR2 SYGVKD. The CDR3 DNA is TGTGCCATCAGTGATCAGGTAGCGGACCTCGTGAGGTACGAGCAGTACTTC. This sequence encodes CAISDQVADLVRYEQYF.

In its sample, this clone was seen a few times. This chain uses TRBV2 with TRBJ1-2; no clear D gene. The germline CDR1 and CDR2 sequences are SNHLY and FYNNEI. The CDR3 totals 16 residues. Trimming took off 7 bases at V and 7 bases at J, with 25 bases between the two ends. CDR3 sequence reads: CASTPFFVGSEGGYTF. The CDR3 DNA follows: TGTGCCAGCACCCCTTTTTTCGTTGGGTCAGAGGGTGGCTACACCTTC.

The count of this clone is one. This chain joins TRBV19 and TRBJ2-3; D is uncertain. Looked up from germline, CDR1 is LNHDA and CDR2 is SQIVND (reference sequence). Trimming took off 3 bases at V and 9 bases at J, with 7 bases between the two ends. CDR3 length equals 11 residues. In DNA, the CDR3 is TGTGCCAGTAGTATTGGCCCAACGCAGTATTTT. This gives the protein CASSIGPTQYF.

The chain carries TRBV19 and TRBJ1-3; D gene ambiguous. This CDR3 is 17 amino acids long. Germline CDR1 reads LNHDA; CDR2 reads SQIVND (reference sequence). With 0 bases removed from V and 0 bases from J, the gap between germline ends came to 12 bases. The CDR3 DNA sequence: TGTGCCAGTAGTATAGAAATCCTGCGGTACTCTGGAAACACCATATATTTT. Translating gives CASSIEILRYSGNTIYF.

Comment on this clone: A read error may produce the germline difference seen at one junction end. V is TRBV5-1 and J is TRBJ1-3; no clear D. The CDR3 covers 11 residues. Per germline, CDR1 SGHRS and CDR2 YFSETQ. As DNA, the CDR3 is TGCGCCAGCAGGTTGGGAGAGACCATATATTTT. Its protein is CASRLGETIYF.

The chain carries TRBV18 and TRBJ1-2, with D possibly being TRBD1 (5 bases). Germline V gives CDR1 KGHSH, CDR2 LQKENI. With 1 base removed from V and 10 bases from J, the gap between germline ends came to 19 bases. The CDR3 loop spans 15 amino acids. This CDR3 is CASSPLSGGDLIYTF. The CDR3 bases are TGTGCCAGCTCACCACTCTCCGGGGGGGATCTAATCTACACCTTC.

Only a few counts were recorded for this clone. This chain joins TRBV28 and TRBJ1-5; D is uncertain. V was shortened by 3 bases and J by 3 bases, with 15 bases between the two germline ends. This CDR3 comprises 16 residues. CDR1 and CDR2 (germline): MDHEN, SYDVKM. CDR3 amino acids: CASSFNSHGTNQPQHF. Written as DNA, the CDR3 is TGTGCCAGCAGTTTTAATTCGCACGGAACCAATCAGCCCCAGCATTTT.

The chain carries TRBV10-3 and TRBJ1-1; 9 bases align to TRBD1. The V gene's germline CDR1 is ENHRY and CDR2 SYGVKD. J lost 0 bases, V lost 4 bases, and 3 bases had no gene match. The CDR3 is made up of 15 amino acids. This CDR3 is CAISARDRVNTEAFF. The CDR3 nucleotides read TGTGCCATCAGTGCCCGGGACAGGGTGAACACTGAAGCTTTCTTT.

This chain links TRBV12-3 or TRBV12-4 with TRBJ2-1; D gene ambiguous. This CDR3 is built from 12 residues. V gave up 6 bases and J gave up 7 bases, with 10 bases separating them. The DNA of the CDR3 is TGTGCCAGCAGGGGCCCTTGGAATGAGCAGTTCTTC. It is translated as CASRGPWNEQFF.